These 3 T cell receptor beta chains originate from one sample sequenced in a study of blood T cell repertoires in COVID-19. The repertoire was sequenced with immunoSEQ multiplex PCR; TCRdb's copy has only in-frame clones and lacks some. The sample lists some 220,000 clones; 75% to 90% were seen once. The sequencing sample was made of PBMCs or T cells enriched from blood (not recorded which). These receptors all stem from a woman aged 40 to 50 with acute COVID-19.

The CDR3 protein is CASTPGEGGYGYTF. The CDR3 region has the DNA TGTGCCAGCACCCCAGGGGAAGGTGGCTATGGCTACACCTTC. The chain couples TRBV3-1 (or the pseudogene TRBV3-2) to TRBJ1-2; the D gene is possibly TRBD1 (6 bases). The CDR3 length is 14 residues. V was clipped by 7 bases and J by 4 bases, with 16 bases between them. Per germline, CDR1 LGHDT and CDR2 YNNKEL (reference sequence).

This clone was picked up one time. The chain links TRBV6-5 to TRBJ2-2, with 9 positions matching TRBD1. V was clipped by 8 bases and J by 4 bases; unmatched bases: 5. Germline assignment: CDR1 MNHEY and CDR2 SVGAGI. The CDR3 covers 14 residues. The CDR3 DNA follows: TGTGCCAGCTCGGGACAGGGCAGCACCGGGGAGCTGTTTTTT. It translates to CASSGQGSTGELFF.

Notes on this clone: At the DNA level, this CDR3 is encoded by other sequences in the same sample as well. The genes are TRBV7-9 and TRBJ1-1, with D unclear. The CDR3 loop spans 14 amino acids. The ends were cut back, 0 bases at V and 1 base at J, with 6 bases in the middle. Germline V lookup: CDR1 SEHNR, CDR2 FQNEAQ (reference sequence). Written as DNA, the CDR3 is TGTGCCAGCAGCTTAGCATCAGGGAACACTGAAGCTTTCTTT. Translation: CASSLASGNTEAFF.